The 6 T cell receptor beta chains below come from one sample, sequenced in a study of early T cells in non-severe SARS-CoV-2 infection. TCRdb called the 5' RACE reads again in MiXCR, with one record for every CDR3 protein. The sample has nearly 50,000 distinct CDR3 sequences, approximately 5.7% seen once. Specimen: whole blood, collected at baseline. The source is an adult who was a healthcare worker with PCR-confirmed SARS-CoV-2 infection or an uninfected control (not recorded which).

This clonotype was found a few times. J is TRBJ1-6 and V is TRBV4-1, with no clear D. Germline V CDR1 and CDR2: MGHRA, YSYEKL. The CDR3 spans 15 residues. V was pared by 2 bases and J by 7 bases, with 12 bases between. CDR3 in amino acids: CASSQMGIMNSPLHF. The CDR3 DNA reads TGCGCCAGCAGCCAAATGGGCATTATGAATTCACCCCTCCACTTT.

This clonotype was counted many times. The V call is TRBV28, the J call TRBJ1-1; unclear D gene. This CDR3 contains 13 residues. V shed 10 bases and J shed 1 base, with 13 bases lying between them. Germline values: CDR1 MDHEN, CDR2 SYDVKM. The CDR3 coding sequence is TGTGCCACTGGCAGCCCCGCGAACACTGAAGCTTTCTTT. Residues: CATGSPANTEAFF.

This clonotype has more than one count but fewer than ten. The chain combines TRBV9 with TRBJ2-3, with TRBD2 identical over 7 bases. The germline CDR1 and CDR2 sequences are SGDLS and YYNGEE. With 4 bases clipped from V and 6 bases from J, the junction kept 11 bases outside the gene matches. This CDR3 has 15 amino acids. DNA of the CDR3: TGTGCCAGCAGCCCGGTCTGGGGGGGGTTTGATACGCAGTATTTT. Its translation is CASSPVWGGFDTQYF.

This clonotype has a handful of counts. This chain uses TRBV10-3 with TRBJ2-5; 8 bases are a match to TRBD1. This CDR3 contains 13 residues. The germline V gene has CDR1 ENHRY and CDR2 SYGVKD. The trim removed 6 bases at V and 3 bases at J, leaving 3 bases unmatched. This chain's CDR3 is CAIRGTGEETQYF. DNA for the CDR3: TGTGCCATCAGAGGGACAGGTGAAGAGACCCAGTACTTC.

V and J are TRBV12-3 or TRBV12-4 and TRBJ2-1; tentative D call: TRBD1 (6 bases). CDR3 length: 16 amino acids. V lost 1 base, J lost 5 bases, and 15 bases lay in between. The CDR3 reads CASSLGGQTRNNEQFF. As DNA, the CDR3 is TGTGCCAGCAGTTTAGGGGGGCAGACGAGGAACAATGAGCAGTTCTTC.

This clonotype was recorded at least ten times. The rearrangement links TRBV28 to TRBJ1-2, with 8 positions matching TRBD1. The germline CDR1 and CDR2 sequences are MDHEN and SYDVKM. V trimming: 7 bases; J trimming: 2 bases; junction bases outside the gene matches: 3. This CDR3 region has 13 residues. CDR3 in DNA: TGTGCCAGCAAACGGACAGGGAACTATGGCTACACCTTC. It codes for CASKRTGNYGYTF.